This T cell receptor beta chain stems from a study of technical replicates of blood from a handful of donors. Data came from immunoSEQ multiplex PCR; TCRdb stores just in-frame clones and leaves some out. In the table there are fewer than 60,000 clones, roughly 96% of which are singletons. Sequenced: PBMCs. The receptor comes from a human donor in good health. Some clones in this sample may be carry-over from other donors' samples.

CDR3 sequence: CASSQSGSRVDTQYF. For the CDR3, the DNA is TGTGCCAGCAGCCAAAGCGGGAGCCGGGTAGATACGCAGTATTTT. The V gene is TRBV7-6, the J gene TRBJ2-3; the match to TRBD2 covers 8 bases. This CDR3 comprises 15 residues. Germline V gene data show CDR1 as SGHVS and CDR2 as FNYEAQ. The V segment lost 5 bases and the J segment 5 bases; nucleotides outside the gene matches: 9.